The present T cell receptor beta chain was sequenced within a study of OX40 agonist ivuxolimab in advanced cancers. Generated by immunoSEQ multiplex PCR, the TCRdb table keeps only in-frame clones and is missing some. This repertoire shows around 110,000 clones, 85% to 95% found once; its top ten account for 0.15% to 0.17%. This TCR was recovered from an adult with an advanced solid tumor such as melanoma, head and neck, liver or kidney cancer. Sample: CD4+ or CD8+ T cells sorted from blood, taken in a trial of the OX40 agonist ivuxolimab.

The CDR3 spells CAWSHTNTEAFF. For the CDR3, the DNA is TGTGCCTGGAGTCATACGAACACTGAAGCTTTCTTT. The chain carries TRBV30 and TRBJ1-1; D unresolved. V was shortened by 2 bases and J by 1 base, with 5 bases between the two germline ends. Germline V gives CDR1 GTSNPN, CDR2 SVGIG (reference sequence). CDR3 length: 12 amino acids.